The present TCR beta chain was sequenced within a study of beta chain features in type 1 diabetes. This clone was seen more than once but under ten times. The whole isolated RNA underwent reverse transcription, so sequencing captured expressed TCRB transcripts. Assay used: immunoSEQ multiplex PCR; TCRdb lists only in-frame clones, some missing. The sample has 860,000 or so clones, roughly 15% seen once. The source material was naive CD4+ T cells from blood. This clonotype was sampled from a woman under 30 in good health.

The CDR3: CASSEGGMNTEAFF. CDR3 nucleotide sequence: TGTGCCAGCAGTGAAGGGGGGATGAACACTGAAGCTTTCTTT. The chain has TRBV7-2 and TRBJ1-1; D possibly corresponds to TRBD1 (6 bases). CDR3 length: 14 amino acids. CDR1 and CDR2 from the germline V gene are SGHTA and FQGNSA. Trimming cost V 6 bases and J 0 bases, with 11 bases left between them.